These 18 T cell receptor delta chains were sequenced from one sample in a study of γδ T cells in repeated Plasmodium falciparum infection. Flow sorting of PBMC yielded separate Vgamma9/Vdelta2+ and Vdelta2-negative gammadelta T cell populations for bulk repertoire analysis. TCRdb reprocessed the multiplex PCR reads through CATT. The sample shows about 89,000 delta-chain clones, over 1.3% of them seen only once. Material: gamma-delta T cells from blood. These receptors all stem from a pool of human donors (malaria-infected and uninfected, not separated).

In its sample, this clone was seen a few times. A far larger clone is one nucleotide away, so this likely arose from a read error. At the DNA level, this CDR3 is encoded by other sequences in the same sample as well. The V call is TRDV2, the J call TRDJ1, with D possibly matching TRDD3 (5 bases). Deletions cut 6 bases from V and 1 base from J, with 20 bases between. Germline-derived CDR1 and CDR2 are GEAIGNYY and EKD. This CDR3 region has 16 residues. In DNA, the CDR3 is TGTGCCTGTCATACGGTTACCATCTCCGGCACCGATAAACTCATCTTT. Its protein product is CACHTVTISGTDKLIF.

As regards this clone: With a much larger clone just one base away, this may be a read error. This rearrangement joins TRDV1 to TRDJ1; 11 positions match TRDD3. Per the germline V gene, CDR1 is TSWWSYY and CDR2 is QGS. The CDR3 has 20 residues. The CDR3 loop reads CALGEQTLGLGDTYTDKLTF. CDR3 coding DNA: TGTGCTCTTGGGGAACAAACGTTGGGTTTGGGGGATACGTACACCGATAAACTCACCTTT.

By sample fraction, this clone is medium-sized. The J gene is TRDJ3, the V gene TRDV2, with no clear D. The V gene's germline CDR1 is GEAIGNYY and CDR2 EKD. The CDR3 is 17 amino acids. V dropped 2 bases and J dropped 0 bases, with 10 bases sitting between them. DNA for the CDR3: TGTGCCTGTGACAGCGGGGCCAACTCCTGGGACACCCGACAGATGTTTTTC. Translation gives CACDSGANSWDTRQMFF.

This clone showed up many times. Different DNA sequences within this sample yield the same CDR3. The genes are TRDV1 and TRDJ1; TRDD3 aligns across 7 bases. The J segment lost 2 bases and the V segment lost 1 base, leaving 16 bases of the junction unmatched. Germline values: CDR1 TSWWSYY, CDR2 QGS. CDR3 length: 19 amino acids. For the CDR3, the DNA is TGTGCTCTTGGGGAACCTCCTCCTTCTGGGGGGCTCTTTACCGATAAACTCATCTTT. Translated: CALGEPPPSGGLFTDKLIF.

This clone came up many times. The CDR3 DNA is TGTGCTCTTGGGGGCTTACTTCCTACCCGCTTTAACTGGGGGACCCGAGTCTTTCGGGCCGATAAACTCATCTTT. Translating gives CALGGLLPTRFNWGTRVFRADKLIF. The V call is TRDV1, the J call TRDJ1, with a weak D call TRDD3 (9 bases). TCRdb lists no J gene, so it was determined here by aligning the DNA to germline. This CDR3 region has 25 residues. Germline V lookup: CDR1 TSWWSYY, CDR2 QGS. Trimming shortened V by 4 bases and J by 3 bases, and 45 bases separated the two germline ends.

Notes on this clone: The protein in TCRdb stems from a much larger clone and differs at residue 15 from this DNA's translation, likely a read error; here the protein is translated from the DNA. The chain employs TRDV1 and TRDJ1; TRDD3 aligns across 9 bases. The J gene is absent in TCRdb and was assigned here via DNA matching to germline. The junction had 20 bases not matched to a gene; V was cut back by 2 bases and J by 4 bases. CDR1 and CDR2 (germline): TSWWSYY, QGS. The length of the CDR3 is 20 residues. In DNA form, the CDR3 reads TGTGCTCTTGGGGAAGCTAGTACCTACTGTAGGGGATACGGGCGCGATAAACTCATCTTT. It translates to CALGEASTYCRGYGRDKLIF.

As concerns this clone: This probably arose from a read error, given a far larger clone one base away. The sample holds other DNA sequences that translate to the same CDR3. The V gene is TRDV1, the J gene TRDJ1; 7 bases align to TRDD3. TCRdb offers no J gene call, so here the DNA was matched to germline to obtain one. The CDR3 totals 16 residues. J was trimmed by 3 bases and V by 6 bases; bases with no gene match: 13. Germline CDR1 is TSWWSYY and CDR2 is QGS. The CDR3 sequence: CALGLTGGSTPDKLIF. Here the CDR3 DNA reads TGTGCTCTTGGCCTTACCGGGGGATCTACGCCCGATAAACTCATCTTT.

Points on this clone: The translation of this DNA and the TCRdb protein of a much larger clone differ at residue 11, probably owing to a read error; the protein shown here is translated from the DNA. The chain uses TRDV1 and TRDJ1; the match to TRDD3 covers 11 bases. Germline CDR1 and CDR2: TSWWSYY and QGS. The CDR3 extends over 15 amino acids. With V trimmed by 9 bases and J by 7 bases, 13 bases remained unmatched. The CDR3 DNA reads TGTGCTCTCGATGGGGGATACGCGTTGCGGGGTAAACTCATCTTT. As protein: CALDGGYALRGKLIF.

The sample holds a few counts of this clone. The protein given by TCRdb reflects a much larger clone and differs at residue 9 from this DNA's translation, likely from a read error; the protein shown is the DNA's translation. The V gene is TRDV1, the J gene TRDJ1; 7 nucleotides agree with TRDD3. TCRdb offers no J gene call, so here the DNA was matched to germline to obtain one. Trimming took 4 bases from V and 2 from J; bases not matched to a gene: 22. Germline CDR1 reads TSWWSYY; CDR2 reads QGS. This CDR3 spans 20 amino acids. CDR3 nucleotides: TGTGCTCTTGGGGGGTCCTTTTTCATACTCATGGGGATAGTAACCGATAAACTCATCTTT. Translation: CALGGSFFILMGIVTDKLIF.

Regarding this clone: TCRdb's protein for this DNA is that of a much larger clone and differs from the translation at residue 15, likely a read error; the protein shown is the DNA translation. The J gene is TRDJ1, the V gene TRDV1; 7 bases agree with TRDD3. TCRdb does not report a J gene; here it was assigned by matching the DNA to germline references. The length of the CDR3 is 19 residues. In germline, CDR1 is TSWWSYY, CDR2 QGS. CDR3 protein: CALAFQREGGSWPTGKLIF. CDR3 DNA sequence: TGTGCTCTTGCGTTCCAACGAGAAGGGGGATCCTGGCCCACCGGTAAACTCATCTTT.

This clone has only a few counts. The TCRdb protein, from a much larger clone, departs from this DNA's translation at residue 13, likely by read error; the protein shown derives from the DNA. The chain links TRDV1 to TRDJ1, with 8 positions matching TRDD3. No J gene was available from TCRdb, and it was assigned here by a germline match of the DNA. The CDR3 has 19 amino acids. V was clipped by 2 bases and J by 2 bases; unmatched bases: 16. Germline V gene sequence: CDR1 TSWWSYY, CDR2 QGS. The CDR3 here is CALGEEGPTRGYRTDKLIF. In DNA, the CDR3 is TGTGCTCTTGGGGAAGAGGGCCCTACTCGGGGATACAGGACCGATAAACTCATCTTT.

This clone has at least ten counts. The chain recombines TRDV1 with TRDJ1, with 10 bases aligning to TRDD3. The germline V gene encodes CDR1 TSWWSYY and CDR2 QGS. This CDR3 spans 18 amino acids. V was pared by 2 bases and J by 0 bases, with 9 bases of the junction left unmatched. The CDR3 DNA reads TGTGCTCTTGGGGAAAACGGCCCTACTGGGGGATACACCGATAAACTCATCTTT. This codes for CALGENGPTGGYTDKLIF.

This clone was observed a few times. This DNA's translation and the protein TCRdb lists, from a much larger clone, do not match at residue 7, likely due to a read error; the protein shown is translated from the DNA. In DNA, the CDR3 is TGTGCCTGTGACATTGTCTTTCCTACCGGGGATACCCACACCGATAAACTCATCTTT. Its translation: CACDIVFPTGDTHTDKLIF. J is TRDJ1 and V is TRDV2; tentative D call: TRDD3 (8 bases). Germline matching of the DNA provided the J gene here, since TCRdb leaves it blank. The CDR3 has 19 residues. V was clipped by 2 bases and J by 0 bases, with 24 bases between them. The germline V gene encodes CDR1 GEAIGNYY and CDR2 EKD.

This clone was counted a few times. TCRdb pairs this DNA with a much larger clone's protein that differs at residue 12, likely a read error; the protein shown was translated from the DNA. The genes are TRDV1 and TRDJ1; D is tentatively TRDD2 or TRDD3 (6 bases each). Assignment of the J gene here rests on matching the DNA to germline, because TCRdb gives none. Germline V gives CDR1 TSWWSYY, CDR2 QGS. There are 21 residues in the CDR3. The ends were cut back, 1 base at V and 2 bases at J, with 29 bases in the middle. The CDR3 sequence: CALGERLPFWGCGRFTDKLIF. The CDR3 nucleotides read TGTGCTCTTGGGGAACGGCTTCCTTTCTGGGGATGCGGGCGTTTTACCGATAAACTCATCTTT.

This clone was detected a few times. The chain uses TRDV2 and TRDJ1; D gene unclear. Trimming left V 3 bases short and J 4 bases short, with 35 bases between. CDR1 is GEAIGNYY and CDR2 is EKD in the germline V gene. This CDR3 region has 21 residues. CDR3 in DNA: TGTGCCTGTGACCCCCTCGGGTCAGCACTAGCTCCGACTGAAGAAGTCGATAAACTCATCTTT. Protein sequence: CACDPLGSALAPTEEVDKLIF.

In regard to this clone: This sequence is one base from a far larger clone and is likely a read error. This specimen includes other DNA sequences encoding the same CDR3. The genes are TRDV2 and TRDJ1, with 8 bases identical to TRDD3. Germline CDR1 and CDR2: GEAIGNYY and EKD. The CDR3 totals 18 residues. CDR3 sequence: CACDPLTLGASNTDKLIF. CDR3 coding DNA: TGTGCCTGTGACCCCCTAACACTGGGGGCCTCGAACACCGATAAGCTCATCTTT.

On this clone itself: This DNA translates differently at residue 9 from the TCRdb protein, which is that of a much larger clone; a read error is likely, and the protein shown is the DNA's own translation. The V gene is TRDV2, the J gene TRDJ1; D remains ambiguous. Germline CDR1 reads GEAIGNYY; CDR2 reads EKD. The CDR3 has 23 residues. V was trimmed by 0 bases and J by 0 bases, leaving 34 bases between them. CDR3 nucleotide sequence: TGTGCCTGTGACACCGGTAAGCCGGCTGGACCTCCGACAGCACCACACAACACCGATAAACTCATCTTT. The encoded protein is CACDTGKPAGPPTAPHNTDKLIF.

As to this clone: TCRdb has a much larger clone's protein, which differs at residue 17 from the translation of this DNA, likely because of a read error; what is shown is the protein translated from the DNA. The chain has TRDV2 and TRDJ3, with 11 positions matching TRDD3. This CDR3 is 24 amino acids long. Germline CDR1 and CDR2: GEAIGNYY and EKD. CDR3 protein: CACDTRELLGDNAFRSCDTRQMFF. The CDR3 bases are TGTGCCTGTGACACACGGGAATTACTGGGGGATAATGCTTTCAGATCCTGTGACACCCGACAGATGTTTTTC.